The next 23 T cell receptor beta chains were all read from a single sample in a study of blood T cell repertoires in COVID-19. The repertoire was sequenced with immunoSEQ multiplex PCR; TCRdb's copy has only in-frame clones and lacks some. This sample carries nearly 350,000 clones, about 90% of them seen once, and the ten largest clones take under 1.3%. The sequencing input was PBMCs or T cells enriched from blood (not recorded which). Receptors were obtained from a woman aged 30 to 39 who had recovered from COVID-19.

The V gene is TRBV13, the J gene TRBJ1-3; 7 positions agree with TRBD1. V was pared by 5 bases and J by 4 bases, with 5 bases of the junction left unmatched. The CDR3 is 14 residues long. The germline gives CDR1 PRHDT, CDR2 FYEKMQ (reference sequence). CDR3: CASSPNRGGNTIYF. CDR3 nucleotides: TGTGCCAGCAGCCCAAACAGGGGAGGAAACACCATATATTTT.

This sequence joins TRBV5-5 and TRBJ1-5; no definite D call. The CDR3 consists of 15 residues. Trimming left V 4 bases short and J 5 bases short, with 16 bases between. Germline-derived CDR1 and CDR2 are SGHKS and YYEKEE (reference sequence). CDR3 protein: CASSPGAEAYQPQHF. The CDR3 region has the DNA TGTGCCAGCAGCCCCGGTGCGGAGGCGTATCAGCCCCAGCATTTT.

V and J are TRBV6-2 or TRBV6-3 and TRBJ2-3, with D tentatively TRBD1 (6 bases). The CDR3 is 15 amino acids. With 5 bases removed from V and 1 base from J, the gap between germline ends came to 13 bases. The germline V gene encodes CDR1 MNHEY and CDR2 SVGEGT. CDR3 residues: CASSPGHQGTDTQYF. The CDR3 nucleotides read TGTGCCAGCAGTCCGGGACACCAAGGCACAGATACGCAGTATTTT.

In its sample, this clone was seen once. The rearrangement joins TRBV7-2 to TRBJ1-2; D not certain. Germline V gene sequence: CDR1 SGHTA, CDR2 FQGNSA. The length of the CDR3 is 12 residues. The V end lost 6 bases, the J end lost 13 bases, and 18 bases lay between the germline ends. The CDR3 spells CASSSDGTSCTF. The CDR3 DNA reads TGTGCCAGCAGTTCGGACGGAACTAGCTGCACCTTC.

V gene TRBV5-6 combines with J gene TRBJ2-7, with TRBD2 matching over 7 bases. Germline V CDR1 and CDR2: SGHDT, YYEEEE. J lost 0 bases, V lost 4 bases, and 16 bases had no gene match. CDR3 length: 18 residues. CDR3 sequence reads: CASSPTLRSGIPSYEQYF. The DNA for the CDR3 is TGTGCCAGCAGCCCCACCCTAAGAAGCGGGATCCCCTCCTACGAGCAGTACTTC. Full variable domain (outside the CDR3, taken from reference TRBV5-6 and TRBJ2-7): DAGVTQSPTHLIKTRGQQVTLRCSPKSGHDTVSWYQQALGQGPQFIFQYYEEEERQRGNFPDRFSGHQFPNYSSELNVNALLLGDSALYLCASSPTLRSGIPSYEQYFGPGTRLTVT.

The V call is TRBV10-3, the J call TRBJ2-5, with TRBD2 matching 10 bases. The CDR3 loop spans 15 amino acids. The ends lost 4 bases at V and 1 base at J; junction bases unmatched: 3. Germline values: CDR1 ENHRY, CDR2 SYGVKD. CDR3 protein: CAISVLAGAQETQYF. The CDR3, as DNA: TGTGCCATCAGTGTTCTAGCGGGGGCCCAAGAGACCCAGTACTTC.

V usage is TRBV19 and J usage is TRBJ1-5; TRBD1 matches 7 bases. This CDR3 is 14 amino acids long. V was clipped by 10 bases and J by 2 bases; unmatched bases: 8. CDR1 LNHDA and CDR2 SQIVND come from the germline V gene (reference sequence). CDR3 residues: CAISDRLGNQPQHF. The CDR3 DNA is TGTGCCATCTCGGACAGGTTGGGCAATCAGCCCCAGCATTTT.

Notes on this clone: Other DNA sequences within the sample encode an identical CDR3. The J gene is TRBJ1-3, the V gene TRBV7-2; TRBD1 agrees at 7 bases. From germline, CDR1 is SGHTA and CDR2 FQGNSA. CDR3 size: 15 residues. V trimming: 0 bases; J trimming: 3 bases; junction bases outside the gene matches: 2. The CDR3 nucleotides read TGTGCCAGCAGCTTAGCTGCAGGGGGTGGAAACACCATATATTTT. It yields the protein CASSLAAGGGNTIYF.

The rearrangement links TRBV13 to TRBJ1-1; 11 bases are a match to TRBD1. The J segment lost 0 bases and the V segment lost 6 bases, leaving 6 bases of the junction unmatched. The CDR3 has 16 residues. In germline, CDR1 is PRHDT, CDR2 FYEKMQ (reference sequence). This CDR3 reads CASRGQGAVLNTEAFF. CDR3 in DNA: TGTGCCAGCAGAGGACAGGGGGCTGTATTGAACACTGAAGCTTTCTTT. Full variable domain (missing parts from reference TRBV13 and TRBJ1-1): AAGVIQSPRHLIKEKRETATLKCYPIPRHDTVYWYQQGPGQDPQFLISFYEKMQSDKGSIPDRFSAQQFSDYHSELNMSSLELGDSALYFCASRGQGAVLNTEAFFGQGTRLTVV.

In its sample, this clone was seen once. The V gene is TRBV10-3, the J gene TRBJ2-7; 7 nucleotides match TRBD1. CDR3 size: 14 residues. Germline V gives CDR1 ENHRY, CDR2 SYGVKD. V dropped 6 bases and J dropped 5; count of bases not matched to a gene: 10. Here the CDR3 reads CAISGTDARNEQYF. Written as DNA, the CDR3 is TGTGCCATCAGCGGGACAGACGCTAGGAACGAGCAGTACTTC.

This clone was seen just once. CDR3 region: CASSLLGRGEEKLFF. CDR3 nucleotides: TGCGCCAGCAGCTTGTTGGGCAGGGGGGAAGAAAAACTGTTTTTT. This rearrangement joins TRBV5-1 to TRBJ1-4; 7 bases map to TRBD1. The CDR3 sequence is 15 residues long. Germline CDR1 SGHRS, CDR2 YFSETQ. V lost 1 base, J lost 8 bases, and 8 bases stayed unmatched.

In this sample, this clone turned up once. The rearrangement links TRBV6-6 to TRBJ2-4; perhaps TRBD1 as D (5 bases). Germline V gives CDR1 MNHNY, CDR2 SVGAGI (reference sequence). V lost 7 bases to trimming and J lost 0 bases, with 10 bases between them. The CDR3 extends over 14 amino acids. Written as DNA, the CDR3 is TGTGCCAGCAACAGAAGGGGAGCCAAAAACATTCAGTACTTC. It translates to CASNRRGAKNIQYF.

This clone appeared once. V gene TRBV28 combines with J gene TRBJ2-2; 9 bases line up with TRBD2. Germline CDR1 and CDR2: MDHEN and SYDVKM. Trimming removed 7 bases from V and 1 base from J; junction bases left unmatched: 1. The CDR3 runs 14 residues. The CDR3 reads CASMRGGNTGELFF. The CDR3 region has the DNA TGTGCCAGCATGCGGGGGGGGAACACCGGGGAGCTGTTTTTT. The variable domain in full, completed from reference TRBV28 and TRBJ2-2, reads DVKVTQSSRYLVKRTGEKVFLECVQDMDHENMFWYRQDPGLGLRLIYFSYDVKMKEKGDIPEGYSVSREKKERFSLILESASTNQTSMYLCASMRGGNTGELFFGEGSRLTVL.

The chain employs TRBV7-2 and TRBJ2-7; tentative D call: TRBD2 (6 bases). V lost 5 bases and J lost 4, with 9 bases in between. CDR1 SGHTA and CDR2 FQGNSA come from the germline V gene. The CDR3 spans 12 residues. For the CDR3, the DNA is TGTGCCAGCAGCAAGACTAGTTACGAGCAGTACTTC. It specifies CASSKTSYEQYF.

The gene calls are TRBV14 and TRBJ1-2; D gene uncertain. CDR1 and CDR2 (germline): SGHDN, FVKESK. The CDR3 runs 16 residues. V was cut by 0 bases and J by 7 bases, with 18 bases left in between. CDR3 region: CASSQDWGVLAGGYTF. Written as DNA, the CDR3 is TGTGCCAGCAGCCAAGATTGGGGAGTCCTGGCCGGTGGCTACACCTTC.

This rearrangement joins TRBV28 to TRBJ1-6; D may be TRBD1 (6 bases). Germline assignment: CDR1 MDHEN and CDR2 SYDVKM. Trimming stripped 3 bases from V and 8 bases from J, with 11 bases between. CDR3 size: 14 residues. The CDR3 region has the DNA TGTGCCAGCAGTTTTAGGCCAGGGGATTCACCCCTCCACTTT. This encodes CASSFRPGDSPLHF.

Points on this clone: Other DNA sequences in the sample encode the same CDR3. DNA for the CDR3: TGTGCCAGCAGTTCGGGGTTATACAATGAGCAGTTCTTC. This sequence encodes CASSSGLYNEQFF. This chain connects TRBV12-3 or TRBV12-4 to TRBJ2-1; weak D call: TRBD2 (5 bases). The CDR3 has 13 residues. Between the trimmed V and J ends, which lost 4 bases and 4 bases, there was a span of 8 bases.

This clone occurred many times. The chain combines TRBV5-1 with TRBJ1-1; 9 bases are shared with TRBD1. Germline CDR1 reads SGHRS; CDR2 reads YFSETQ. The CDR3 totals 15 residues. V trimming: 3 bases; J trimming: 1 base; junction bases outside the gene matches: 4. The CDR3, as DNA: TGCGCCAGCAGCTGGACAGGGGACTCGAACACTGAAGCTTTCTTT. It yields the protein CASSWTGDSNTEAFF.

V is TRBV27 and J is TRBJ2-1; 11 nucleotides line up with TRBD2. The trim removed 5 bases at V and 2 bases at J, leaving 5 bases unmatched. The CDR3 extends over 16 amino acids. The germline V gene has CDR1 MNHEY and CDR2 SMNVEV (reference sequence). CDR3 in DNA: TGTGCCAGCAGTCCATTAGCGGGGGGGCCCTACAATGAGCAGTTCTTC. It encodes CASSPLAGGPYNEQFF.

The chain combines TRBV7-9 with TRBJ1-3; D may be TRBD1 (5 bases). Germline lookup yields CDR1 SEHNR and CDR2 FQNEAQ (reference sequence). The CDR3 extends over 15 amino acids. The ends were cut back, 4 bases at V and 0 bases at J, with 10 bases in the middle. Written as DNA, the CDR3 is TGTGCCAGCAGCTCAGGGCGGGACTCTGGAAACACCATATATTTT. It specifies CASSSGRDSGNTIYF.

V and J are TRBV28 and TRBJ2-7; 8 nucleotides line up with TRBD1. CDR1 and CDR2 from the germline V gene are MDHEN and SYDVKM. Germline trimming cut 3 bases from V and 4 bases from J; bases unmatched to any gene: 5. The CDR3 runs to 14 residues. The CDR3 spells CASSFQGAGYEQYF. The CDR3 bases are TGTGCCAGCAGTTTCCAGGGGGCCGGGTACGAGCAGTACTTC.

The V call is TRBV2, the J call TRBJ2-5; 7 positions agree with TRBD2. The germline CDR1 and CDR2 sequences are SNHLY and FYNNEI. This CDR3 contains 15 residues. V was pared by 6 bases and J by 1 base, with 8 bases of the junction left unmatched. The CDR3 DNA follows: TGTGCCAGCAGCGTCCCCGGGGGGACCCAAGAGACCCAGTACTTC. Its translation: CASSVPGGTQETQYF.

CDR3 in amino acids: CATSRYPEGVWTEAFF. CDR3 DNA sequence: TGTGCCACCAGCCGCTACCCCGAGGGGGTGTGGACTGAAGCTTTCTTT. The V call is TRBV15, the J call TRBJ1-1; perhaps TRBD1 as D (6 bases). Germline CDR1 LNHNV, CDR2 YYDKDF (reference sequence). V lost 5 bases and J 5 bases, leaving 21 bases between the germline ends. The CDR3 spans 16 residues.